The present T cell receptor (beta chain) was sequenced within a study of post-analysis software for immune sequencing data. Study findings and constraints: Normalized Chao1 diversity in multiple sclerosis patients fell significantly below that of controls. Controls had lower frequencies than patients of about five TRBV segments, which included TRBV5-6, TRBV5-1 and TRBV20-1.

Libraries were made from TCR beta cDNA, and they carried unique molecular identifiers. The T cell input of about 0.85 to 10 million gave about half a million cDNA molecules. In TCRdb, the PCR reads were re-called with MiXCR into one record per CDR3 protein. Of around 150,000 distinct CDR3 sequences in the sample, roughly 40% were seen once. CDR3 size: 14 residues. The germline V gene encodes CDR1 SGHRS and CDR2 YFSETQ. Germline trimming cut 4 bases from V and 5 bases from J; bases unmatched to any gene: 3. A note on this clonotype: The antigen is undetermined.

The clonotype originates from a girl between 10 and 17 years old with multiple sclerosis. The sequenced sample was blood, obtained after autologous hematopoietic stem cell transplantation. The chain joins TRBV5-1 to TRBJ2-1; 10 nucleotides agree with TRBD2. CDR3: CASSIAGGDNEQFF. CDR3 nucleotide sequence: TGCGCCAGCAGCATAGCGGGAGGTGACAATGAGCAGTTCTTC.